The present T cell receptor (beta chain) was sequenced within a study of T cell changes during pregnancy in multiple sclerosis. The assay was immunoSEQ multiplex PCR, and TCRdb's table has in-frame clones only and misses some. The repertoire includes tens of thousands of clones, roughly 91% of them detected once, and around 2.1% sits in the top ten. Trimming cost V 9 bases and J 0 bases, with 9 bases left between them. Looked up from germline, CDR1 is SNHLY and CDR2 is FYNNEI. The CDR3 sequence is 12 residues long. The rearrangement uses TRBV2 and TRBJ2-7; D ambiguous. The sample was peripheral blood, taken in the second trimester of pregnancy. This TCR was sampled from a female donor in good health, enrolled as a control in a pregnancy study. CDR3 in DNA: TGTGCCAGTGACTCAATCTCCTACGAGCAGTACTTC. Its translation is CASDSISYEQYF.